Sequencing of this T cell receptor beta chain was carried out in a study of blood T cell repertoires in COVID-19 (dated by TCRdb to about 2020). Looking at the study overall: Collaborator samples came from the United States, Italy and Spain and covered acute and convalescent phases of COVID-19. Where HLA class I and class II types were available, the types were taken from metadata supplied by the sample provider, not from assay-based typing. The prospective study material was composed of cDNA or gDNA derived from T cells, B-cell-depleted T cells, or PBMCs. Deeply sampled blood TCRbeta repertoires from subjects exposed to, actively infected with, or recovered from COVID-19 were included in the dataset. The repertoires were released in a freely available public database intended as a resource for research on the immune response to SARS-CoV-2. Sample metadata almost always included a de-identified subject ID, COVID-19 status, age in years and sex. Samples came from the ongoing ImmuneRACE study (first 160 participants) plus 1,254 subjects from 6 global collaborators. Study-level results and caveats: The quantity of clinical and demographic metadata differed by source and by participant and was supplied without curation.

The immunoSEQ Assay, a bias-controlled multiplex PCR, was used to amplify TCRbeta CDR3 regions from genomic DNA. On the authors' methods: Within the assay, amplification of reference gene primers was used to estimate how many nucleated cells each sample contained. To quantify the absolute abundance of each unique TCRbeta CDR3 rearrangement, sequence reads were collapsed and filtered. Productive Simpson clonality was computed per sample as the square root of Simpson's diversity index over productive rearrangements. TCRdb obtained this table from immuneACCESS and retained in-frame rearrangements with V and J assigned. These tables miss some clones; where compared with another copy, unresolved V genes account for less than half of the shortfall, and the remainder is unexplained. That table furnishes V, J and clone size, whereas the DNA furnished D and trimming. The sample records fewer than 500,000 clones, 80% to 90% of which are singletons. Around 1.1% of the sample goes to the ten largest clones.

Enrolling through a virtual design, the prospective study's participants ranged in age from about 18 to 89 years and lived across around 25 United States geographic areas. Cohort assignment in the prospective study relied on participant-reported clinical history from a screening survey and a study questionnaire. Recovered participants in ImmuneRACE Cohort 3 were defined as having two consecutive negative NP/OP PCR tests, clearance from a healthcare professional, or resolution of symptoms. Mobile phlebotomists in the prospective study collected whole blood, serum and a nasopharyngeal or oropharyngeal swab from every participant. Prospective study participants could optionally give additional blood draws and questionnaires over an approximately 2-month period. Before DNA extraction, prospective study blood samples were shipped either frozen or at room temperature. Worth noting for this clone: No antigen is known for it. There are no base qualities to consult, and no much larger clone falls within one base.

CDR1 and CDR2 are drawn from the germline V gene (reference sequence): SGHNT, YYREEE. The junction shows trimming of 10 bases on V and 4 bases on J, and the gene matches do not reach 12 bases of it. Reading from cysteine to phenylalanine, the CDR3 counts 14 amino acids. The retained sequence is limited to the CDR3, 42 bases, with the frame set at the first base. This TCR derives from a man aged 25-45 years who had recovered from COVID-19. The sequence is built from TRBV5-4 and TRBJ2-3, and 7 junctional nucleotides match TRBD2. Sequenced material: PBMCs or T cells enriched from blood (not recorded which). The sequenced DNA: TGTGCCGGGGCGGCGGGAGTAGCCGCAGATACGCAGTATTTT. It specifies CAGAAGVAADTQYF.